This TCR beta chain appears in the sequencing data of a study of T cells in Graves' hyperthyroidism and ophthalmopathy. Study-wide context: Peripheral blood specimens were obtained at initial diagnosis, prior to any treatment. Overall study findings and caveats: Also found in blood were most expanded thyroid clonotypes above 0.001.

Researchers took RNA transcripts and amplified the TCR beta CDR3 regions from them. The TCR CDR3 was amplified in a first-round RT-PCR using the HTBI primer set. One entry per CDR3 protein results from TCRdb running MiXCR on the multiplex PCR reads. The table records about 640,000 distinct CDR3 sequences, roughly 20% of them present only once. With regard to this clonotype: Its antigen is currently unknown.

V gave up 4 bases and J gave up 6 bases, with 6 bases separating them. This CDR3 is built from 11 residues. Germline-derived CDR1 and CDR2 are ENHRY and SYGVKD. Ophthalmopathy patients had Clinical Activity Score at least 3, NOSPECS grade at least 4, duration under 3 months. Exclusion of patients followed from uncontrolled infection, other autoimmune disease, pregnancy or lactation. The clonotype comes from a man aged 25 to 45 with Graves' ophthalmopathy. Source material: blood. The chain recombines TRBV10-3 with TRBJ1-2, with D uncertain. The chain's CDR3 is CAISGGNGYTF. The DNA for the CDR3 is TGTGCCATCAGTGGGGGTAATGGCTACACCTTC.